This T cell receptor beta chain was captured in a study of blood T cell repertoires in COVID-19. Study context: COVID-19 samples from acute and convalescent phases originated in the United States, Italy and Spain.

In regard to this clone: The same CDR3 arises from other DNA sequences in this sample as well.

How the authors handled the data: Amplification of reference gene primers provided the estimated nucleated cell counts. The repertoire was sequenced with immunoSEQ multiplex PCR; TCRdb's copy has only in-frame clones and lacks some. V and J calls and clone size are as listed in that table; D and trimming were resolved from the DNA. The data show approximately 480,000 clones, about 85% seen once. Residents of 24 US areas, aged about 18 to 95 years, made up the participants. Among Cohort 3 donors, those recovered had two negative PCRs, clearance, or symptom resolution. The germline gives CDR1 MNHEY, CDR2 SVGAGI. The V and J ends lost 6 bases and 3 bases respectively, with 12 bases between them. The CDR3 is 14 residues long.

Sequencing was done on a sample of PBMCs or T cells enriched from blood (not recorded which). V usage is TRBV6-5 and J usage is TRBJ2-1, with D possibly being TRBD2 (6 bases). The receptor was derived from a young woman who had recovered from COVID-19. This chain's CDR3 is CASSPGTVYNEQFF. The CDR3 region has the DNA TGTGCCAGCAGCCCCGGGACTGTCTACAATGAGCAGTTCTTC.